This entry lists 14 T cell receptor beta chains sequenced from one sample in a study of blood T cells in healthy people across ages. The use of a sample-barcoded 5' primer and a J-beta primer mix characterized a second PCR of roughly 6 to 11 cycles. TCRdb re-derived calls from the 5' RACE reads in MiXCR, one entry per CDR3 protein. The data contain about 1.6 million distinct CDR3 sequences, roughly a third of them seen just once; the ten biggest clones take up around 11%. The sequencing input was blood. The receptors shown here come from a woman younger than 45 in good health.

There are a few counts of this clonotype. Written as DNA, the CDR3 is TGTGCCACCCGGCGGGACAGGGTCTACGAGCAGTACTTC. It yields the protein CATRRDRVYEQYF. The J gene is TRBJ2-7, the V gene TRBV9, with 9 bases fitting TRBD1. There are 13 residues in the CDR3. Trimming at V came to 9 bases and at J to 3 bases, leaving 7 bases not matched to a gene. CDR1 SGDLS and CDR2 YYNGEE come from the germline V gene.

The genes are TRBV20-1 and TRBJ1-1, with TRBD1 as a possible D gene (6 bases). Trimming shortened V by 2 bases and J by 6 bases, and 10 bases separated the two germline ends. In germline, CDR1 is DFQATT, CDR2 SNEGSKA (reference sequence). This CDR3 region has 12 residues. CDR3 region: CSARRQASEAFF. DNA for the CDR3: TGCAGTGCTAGAAGACAGGCGTCTGAAGCTTTCTTT.

This clonotype has only a few counts. V gene TRBV6-4 combines with J gene TRBJ1-2, with no clear D. CDR3 size: 12 residues. V gave up 7 bases and J gave up 8 bases, with 14 bases separating them. CDR1 and CDR2 (germline): MRHNA, SNTAGT. CDR3 sequence (DNA): TGTGCCAGCATAGGCCCAGAGGGAGGCTACACCTTC. Encoded protein: CASIGPEGGYTF.

The rearrangement joins TRBV7-9 to TRBJ2-7; the match to TRBD2 covers 13 bases. V lost 4 bases, J lost 0 bases, and 6 bases stayed unmatched. The length of the CDR3 is 17 residues. Germline values: CDR1 SEHNR, CDR2 FQNEAQ (reference sequence). This CDR3 reads CASSWGLAGPISYEQYF. The CDR3 DNA reads TGTGCCAGCAGCTGGGGACTAGCGGGACCCATCTCCTACGAGCAGTACTTC.

At least ten counts were recorded for this clonotype. The rearrangement uses TRBV9 and TRBJ2-5; TRBD2 might be the D (5 bases). V was clipped by 4 bases and J by 5 bases, with 12 bases between them. CDR1 and CDR2 (germline): SGDLS, YYNGEE. This CDR3 contains 13 residues. CDR3 DNA sequence: TGTGCCAGCAGCCCTCCTGGACTTGAGACCCAGTACTTC. Protein sequence: CASSPPGLETQYF.

V usage is TRBV7-9 and J usage is TRBJ2-1; 10 bases agree with TRBD1. The CDR3 length is 15 residues. Trimming removed 5 bases from V and 7 bases from J; junction bases left unmatched: 8. Germline V CDR1 and CDR2: SEHNR, FQNEAQ (reference sequence). DNA of the CDR3: TGTGCCAGCAGCCCGGACAGGGGGAATGGGAATGAGCAGTTCTTC. Residues: CASSPDRGNGNEQFF.

This clonotype was detected many times. CDR3 DNA: TGTGCCATCAAAAACGAACAGGGGGCTAACTATGGCTACACCTTC. This encodes CAIKNEQGANYGYTF. The rearrangement links TRBV10-3 to TRBJ1-2; 8 bases line up with TRBD1. Germline CDR1 and CDR2: ENHRY and SYGVKD. V trimming: 7 bases; J trimming: 0 bases; junction bases outside the gene matches: 7. CDR3 length: 15 amino acids.

The chain uses TRBV20-1 and TRBJ1-4, with 10 bases lining up with TRBD1. The CDR3 is 16 amino acids. Germline V gene data show CDR1 as DFQATT and CDR2 as SNEGSKA (reference sequence). The V gene end was trimmed by 5 bases and the J gene end by 4 bases; junction bases not matched to a gene: 10. In nucleotides, the CDR3 is TGCAGTGCTTACCCGACGGACAGGGGGGGTAATGAAAAACTGTTTTTT. Protein: CSAYPTDRGGNEKLFF.

This chain joins TRBV20-1 and TRBJ1-4; 7 bases map to TRBD1. Germline CDR1 DFQATT, CDR2 SNEGSKA (reference sequence). The trim removed 5 bases at V and 8 bases at J, leaving 8 bases unmatched. This CDR3 is 13 amino acids long. CDR3 sequence (DNA): TGCAGTGCTCCTAGGGGGCTTGGGGAAAAACTGTTTTTT. Its protein is CSAPRGLGEKLFF.

This clonotype was detected a few times. V is TRBV6-1 and J is TRBJ2-5, with TRBD2 identical over 8 bases. This CDR3 is built from 15 residues. Germline lookup yields CDR1 MNHNS and CDR2 SASEGT. V was pared by 6 bases and J by 4 bases, with 10 bases of the junction left unmatched. The CDR3 nucleotides read TGTGCCAGCAGGAGAGCGGGAGAGGGTGGAGAGACCCAGTACTTC. Residues: CASRRAGEGGETQYF.

This clonotype has just a few counts. V gene TRBV7-7 combines with J gene TRBJ2-7; 7 bases match TRBD1. J lost 6 bases, V lost 5 bases, and 4 bases had no gene match. This CDR3 has 12 residues. Germline loops: CDR1 SSHAT, CDR2 FNYEAQ (reference sequence). CDR3 protein: CASSNHRGEQYF. CDR3 DNA: TGTGCCAGCAGCAACCACAGGGGCGAGCAGTACTTC.

The V call is TRBV27, the J call TRBJ1-5; 7 bases agree with TRBD1. The germline gives CDR1 MNHEY, CDR2 SMNVEV (reference sequence). This CDR3 spans 16 amino acids. The V gene end was trimmed by 4 bases and the J gene end by 4 bases; junction bases not matched to a gene: 10. In DNA form, the CDR3 reads TGTGCCAGCAGTTCCATGGGCGGGACAGAAAATCAGCCCCAGCATTTT. Translated: CASSSMGGTENQPQHF.

There are a few counts of this clonotype. Here the CDR3 DNA reads TGTGCCAGCAGCGCCCTGGGCGGGCCGGAGGAGACCCAGTACTTC. As protein: CASSALGGPEETQYF. The chain employs TRBV7-2 and TRBJ2-5; D possibly corresponds to TRBD2 (5 bases). Germline CDR1 is SGHTA and CDR2 is FQGNSA. This CDR3 comprises 15 residues. V lost 5 bases and J 5 bases, leaving 18 bases between the germline ends.

This clonotype was seen a handful of times. One junction end disagrees with the germline gene, perhaps due to a read error. In DNA form, the CDR3 reads TGTGCCAACAGCGCGGGACAGGAAGCCTACGAGCAGTTCTTC. As protein: CANSAGQEAYEQFF. The chain uses TRBV9 and TRBJ2-1; 8 nucleotides agree with TRBD1. CDR3 length: 14 amino acids. CDR1 and CDR2 (germline): SGDLS, YYNGEE.